This T cell receptor beta chain was captured by sequencing in a study of OX40 agonist ivuxolimab in advanced cancers. Regarding the study as a whole: At 0.1 to 3.0 mg/kg, clonal expansion of CD4+ and CD8+ blood T cells had occurred by week 6. CD8+ T cells averaged more expanded clones than CD4+.

The timepoints at which blood was sampled were baseline, cycle 4 day 1, and cycle 7 day 1. The V end lost 2 bases, the J end lost 4 bases, and 11 bases lay between the germline ends. The CDR3 has 13 residues. Germline V gene lookup returns CDR1 GTSNPN and CDR2 SVGIG (reference sequence). Profiled with immunoSEQ multiplex PCR; TCRdb holds only in-frame clones, not every one. The table has approximately 76,000 clones, roughly 85% seen once. For this clone: Its antigen is still unknown.

This TCR was recovered from an adult with an advanced solid tumor such as melanoma, head and neck, liver or kidney cancer. Sample: CD4+ or CD8+ T cells sorted from blood, taken in a trial of the OX40 agonist ivuxolimab. The gene calls are TRBV30 and TRBJ1-1; D is undetermined. The CDR3 region has the DNA TGTGCCTGGAGTAGTCCCCCGGGCACTGAAGCTTTCTTT. It codes for CAWSSPPGTEAFF.